This T cell receptor (beta chain) stems from a study of monozygotic twins with inflammatory bowel disease. Input per TCR library consisted of approximately 3,500 ng of total RNA. TCRdb reprocessed the 5' RACE reads; each CDR3 protein has one entry and no DNA is given. The sample yields fewer than 400,000 distinct CDR3 sequences, of which the top ten take up roughly 5.8%. Study-level points and caveats: Telling different T cell subtypes apart from each other was not possible. Immunosuppressive treatments were not uniform, and this may have added variability to patient repertoires. Sharing of clonotypes with others was lower in IBD patients than in healthy twins, and this was especially so with disease activity.

On this clonotype: Its antigen is unknown.

Germline V gene lookup returns CDR1 SGHTA and CDR2 FQGNSA. CDR3 length equals 16 residues. The sample was blood. This sequence was found in a human donor with ulcerative colitis or Crohn's disease, or a healthy co-twin of an affected twin (not recorded which). This rearrangement joins TRBV7-2 to TRBJ2-4. The CDR3 loop is CASSLEAGRAKNIQYF.